Listed below are T cell receptor beta chains from one sample, sequenced in a study of T cells in Graves' hyperthyroidism and ophthalmopathy. MiXCR, applied by TCRdb to the multiplex PCR reads, yields one record per CDR3 protein. The sample shows roughly 500,000 distinct CDR3 sequences, over 35% of them seen only once. Source material: peripheral blood or thyroid tissue (not recorded which). The receptor set was obtained from an adult woman with Graves' disease, either hyperthyroidism or ophthalmopathy (not recorded which). Both conserved end residues are part of each CDR3. A D gene is named only where the DNA matches it firmly. Some rows have no size entry. The others give once, few or many, or a class for an expanded clone.

v_call: TRBV20-1
j_call: TRBJ2-5
clone_size: NA
cdr3_length: 13
d_call: TRBD2
cdr3_nt: TGCAGTGCAGTACTAGCGGGCCAAGAGACCCAGTACTTC
cdr3_aa: CSAVLAGQETQYF

v_call: TRBV4-1
j_call: TRBJ2-5
clone_size: many
cdr3_length: 16
d_call: TRBD1
cdr3_nt: TGCGCCAGCAGCCAACGGCTCGGACAGGAACAAGAGACCCAGTACTTC
cdr3_aa: CASSQRLGQEQETQYF

v_call: TRBV2
j_call: TRBJ2-2
clone_size: NA
cdr3_length: 17
d_call: TRBD2
cdr3_nt: TGTGCCAGCAGTGAACCGGCTAGCGGGAGGAACACCGGGGAGCTGTTTTTT
cdr3_aa: CASSEPASGRNTGELFF

v_call: TRBV7-2
j_call: TRBJ2-5
clone_size: NA
cdr3_length: 16
d_call: TRBD2
cdr3_nt: TGTGCCAGCAGCCCTGGACTAGCGGGAGTCGGGGAGACCCAGTACTTC
cdr3_aa: CASSPGLAGVGETQYF

v_call: TRBV24-1
j_call: TRBJ2-5
clone_size: NA
cdr3_length: 14
d_call: NA
cdr3_nt: TGTGCCACCAGTGATACTGGAACCCAAGAGACCCAGTACTTC
cdr3_aa: CATSDTGTQETQYF

v_call: TRBV24-1
j_call: TRBJ2-5
clone_size: few
cdr3_length: 16
d_call: TRBD1
cdr3_nt: TGTGCCACCAGTGATTTGCGGGACAGGAGACAAGAGACCCAGTACTTC
cdr3_aa: CATSDLRDRRQETQYF

v_call: TRBV6-6
j_call: TRBJ2-5
clone_size: many
cdr3_length: 14
d_call: NA
cdr3_nt: TGTGCCAGCCGACCCTCGTACAGCCAAGAGACCCAGTACTTC
cdr3_aa: CASRPSYSQETQYF

v_call: TRBV2
j_call: TRBJ2-1
clone_size: NA
cdr3_length: 15
d_call: TRBD2
cdr3_nt: TGTGCCAGCAGTGTCAAGCGGGGCTCCTACAATGAGCAGTTCTTC
cdr3_aa: CASSVKRGSYNEQFF

v_call: TRBV10-3
j_call: TRBJ1-4
clone_size: NA
cdr3_length: 17
d_call: NA
cdr3_nt: TGTTCCATCAGTGAGTCCGAGGGGACTGTGGTAGCGGAAAAACTGTTTTTT
cdr3_aa: CSISESEGTVVAEKLFF

v_call: TRBV7-8
j_call: TRBJ1-2
clone_size: few
cdr3_length: 16
d_call: NA
cdr3_nt: TGTGCCAGCAGCTTAGCGGGGGCTGGGGGTTCCTTTGGCTACACCTTC
cdr3_aa: CASSLAGAGGSFGYTF

v_call: TRBV11-2
j_call: TRBJ2-5
clone_size: NA
cdr3_length: 14
d_call: NA
cdr3_nt: TGTGCCAGCAGCTTAGAGGTGAACGGGGAGACCCAGTACTTC
cdr3_aa: CASSLEVNGETQYF

v_call: TRBV20-1
j_call: TRBJ2-5
clone_size: NA
cdr3_length: 13
d_call: TRBD1
cdr3_nt: TGCAGTGCTGGAGTAGGACAGGGCGGGACCCAGTACTTC
cdr3_aa: CSAGVGQGGTQYF

v_call: TRBV10-3
j_call: TRBJ2-6
clone_size: many
cdr3_length: 20
d_call: TRBD2
cdr3_nt: TGTGCCATCAGTGACCCTCCCGAACTAGCGGGAAGCTCTGGGGCCAACGTCCTGACTTTC
cdr3_aa: CAISDPPELAGSSGANVLTF

v_call: TRBV12-3/TRBV12-4
j_call: TRBJ1-4
clone_size: NA
cdr3_length: 15
d_call: NA
cdr3_nt: TGTGCCAGCAGTCGTATGGGAGCAACTAATGAAAAACTGTTTTTT
cdr3_aa: CASSRMGATNEKLFF

v_call: TRBV7-9
j_call: TRBJ2-5
clone_size: NA
cdr3_length: 16
d_call: NA
cdr3_nt: TGTGCCAGCAGCGGCCGGGACACGAAGTTTCAAGAGACCCAGTACTTC
cdr3_aa: CASSGRDTKFQETQYF

v_call: TRBV10-3
j_call: TRBJ2-5
clone_size: once
cdr3_length: 13
d_call: TRBD1
cdr3_nt: TGTGCCATCGCCACAGGGGACGAAGAGACCCAGTACTTC
cdr3_aa: CAIATGDEETQYF

v_call: TRBV6-5
j_call: TRBJ1-1
clone_size: many
cdr3_length: 15
d_call: NA
cdr3_nt: TGTGCCAGCAGTTACAAGACTTATGCTAACACTGAAGCTTTCTTT
cdr3_aa: CASSYKTYANTEAFF

v_call: TRBV7-3
j_call: TRBJ2-2
clone_size: many
cdr3_length: 13
d_call: NA
cdr3_nt: TGTGCCAGCAGCCCTCTTAGAGGCGGGGAGCTGTTTTTT
cdr3_aa: CASSPLRGGELFF

v_call: TRBV29-1
j_call: TRBJ2-6
clone_size: few
cdr3_length: 18
d_call: NA
cdr3_nt: TGCAGCGTTGTCCTACAGCCGAAGGGGGTCTCTGGGGCCAACGTCCTGACTTTC
cdr3_aa: CSVVLQPKGVSGANVLTF

v_call: TRBV5-1
j_call: TRBJ1-3
clone_size: NA
cdr3_length: 15
d_call: NA
cdr3_nt: TGCGCCAGCTCAGCCGTAACAGGGACTGGAAACACCATATATTTT
cdr3_aa: CASSAVTGTGNTIYF

v_call: TRBV10-2
j_call: TRBJ1-2
clone_size: NA
cdr3_length: 15
d_call: TRBD1
cdr3_nt: TGCGCCAGCACCAAGGGGACAGGGGCACTCTATGGCTACACCTTC
cdr3_aa: CASTKGTGALYGYTF